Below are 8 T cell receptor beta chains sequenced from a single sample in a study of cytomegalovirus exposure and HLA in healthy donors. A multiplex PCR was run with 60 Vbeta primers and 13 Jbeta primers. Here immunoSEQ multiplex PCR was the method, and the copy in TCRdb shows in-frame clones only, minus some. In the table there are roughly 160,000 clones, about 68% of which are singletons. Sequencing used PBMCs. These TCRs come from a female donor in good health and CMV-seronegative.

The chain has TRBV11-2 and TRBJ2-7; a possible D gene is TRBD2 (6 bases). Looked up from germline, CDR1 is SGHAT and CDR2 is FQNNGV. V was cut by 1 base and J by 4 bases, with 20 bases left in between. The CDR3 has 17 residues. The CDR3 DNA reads TGTGCCAGCAGCTTAGTTGCGGGAAGACTTAGGGCTTACGAGCAGTACTTC. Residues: CASSLVAGRLRAYEQYF.

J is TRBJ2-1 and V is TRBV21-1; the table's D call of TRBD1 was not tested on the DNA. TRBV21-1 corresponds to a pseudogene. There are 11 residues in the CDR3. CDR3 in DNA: TGTGCCAGCAGCAAACATGATGAGCAGTTCTTC. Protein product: CASSKHDEQFF.

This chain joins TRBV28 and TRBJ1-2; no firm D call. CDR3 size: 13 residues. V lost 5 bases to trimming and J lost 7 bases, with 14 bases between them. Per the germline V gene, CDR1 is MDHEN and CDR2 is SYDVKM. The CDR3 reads CASSPSVGGGYTF. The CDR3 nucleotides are TGTGCCAGCAGTCCCTCGGTCGGCGGTGGCTACACCTTC.

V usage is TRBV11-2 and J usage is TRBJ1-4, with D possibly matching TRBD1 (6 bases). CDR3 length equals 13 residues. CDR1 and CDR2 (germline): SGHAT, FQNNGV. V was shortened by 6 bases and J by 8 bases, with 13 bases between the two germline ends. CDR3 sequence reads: CASSTGLEEKLFF. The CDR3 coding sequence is TGTGCCAGCAGTACAGGGCTGGAAGAAAAACTGTTTTTT.

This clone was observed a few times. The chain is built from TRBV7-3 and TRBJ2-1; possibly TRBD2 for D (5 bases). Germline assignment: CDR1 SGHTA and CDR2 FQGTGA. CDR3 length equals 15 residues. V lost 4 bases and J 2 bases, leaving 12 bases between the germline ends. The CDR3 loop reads CASSWSGATYNEQFF. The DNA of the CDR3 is TGTGCCAGCAGCTGGAGCGGTGCCACCTACAATGAGCAGTTCTTC.

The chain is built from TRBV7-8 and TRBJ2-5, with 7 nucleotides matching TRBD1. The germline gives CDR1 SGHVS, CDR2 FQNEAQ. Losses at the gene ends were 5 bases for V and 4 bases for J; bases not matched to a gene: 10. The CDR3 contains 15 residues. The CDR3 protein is CASSVRDSVRETQYF. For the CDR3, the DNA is TGTGCCAGCAGCGTCCGGGACAGCGTTAGAGAGACCCAGTACTTC.

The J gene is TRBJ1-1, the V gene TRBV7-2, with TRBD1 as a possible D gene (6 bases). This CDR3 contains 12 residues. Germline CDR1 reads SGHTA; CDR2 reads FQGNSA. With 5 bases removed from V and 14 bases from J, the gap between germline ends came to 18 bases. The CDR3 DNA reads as TGTGCCAGCAGCGGAACCCGAGGGGGGGGCTTCTTT. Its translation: CASSGTRGGGFF.

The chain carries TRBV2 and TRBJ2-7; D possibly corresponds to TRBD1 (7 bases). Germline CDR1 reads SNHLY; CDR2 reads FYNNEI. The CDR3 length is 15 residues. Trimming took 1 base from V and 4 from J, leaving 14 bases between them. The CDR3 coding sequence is TGTGCCAGCAGTGAAGGGAGGGGGCGTACGTACGAGCAGTACTTC. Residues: CASSEGRGRTYEQYF.